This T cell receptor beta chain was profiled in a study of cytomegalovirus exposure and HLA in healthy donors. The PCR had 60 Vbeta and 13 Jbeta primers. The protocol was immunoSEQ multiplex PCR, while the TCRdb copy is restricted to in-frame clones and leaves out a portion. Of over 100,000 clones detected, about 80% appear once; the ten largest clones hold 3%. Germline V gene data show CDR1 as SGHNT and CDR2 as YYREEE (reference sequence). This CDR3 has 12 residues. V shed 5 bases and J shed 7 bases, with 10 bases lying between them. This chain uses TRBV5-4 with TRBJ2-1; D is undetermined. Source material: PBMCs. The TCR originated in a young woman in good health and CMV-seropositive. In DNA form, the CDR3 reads TGTGCCAGCAGTTTGCGGCGGAATGAGCAGTTCTTC. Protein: CASSLRRNEQFF.